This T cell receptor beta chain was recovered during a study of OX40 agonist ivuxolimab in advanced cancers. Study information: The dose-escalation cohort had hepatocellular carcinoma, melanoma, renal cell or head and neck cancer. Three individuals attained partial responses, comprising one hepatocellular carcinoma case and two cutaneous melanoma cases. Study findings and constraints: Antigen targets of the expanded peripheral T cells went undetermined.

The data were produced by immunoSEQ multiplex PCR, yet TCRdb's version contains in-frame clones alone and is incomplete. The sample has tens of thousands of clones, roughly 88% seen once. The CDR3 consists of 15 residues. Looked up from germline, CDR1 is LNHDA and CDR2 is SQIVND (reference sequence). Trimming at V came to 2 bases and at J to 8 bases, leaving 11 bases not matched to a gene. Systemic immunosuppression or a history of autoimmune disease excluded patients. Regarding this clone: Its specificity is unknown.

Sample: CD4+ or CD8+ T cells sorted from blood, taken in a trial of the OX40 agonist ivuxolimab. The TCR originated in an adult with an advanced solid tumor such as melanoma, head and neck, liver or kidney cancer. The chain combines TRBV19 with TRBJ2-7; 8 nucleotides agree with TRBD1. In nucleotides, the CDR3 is TGTGCCAGTAGTATAATGTCAGGGGGCTATTTCCAGCAGTACTTC. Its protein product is CASSIMSGGYFQQYF.